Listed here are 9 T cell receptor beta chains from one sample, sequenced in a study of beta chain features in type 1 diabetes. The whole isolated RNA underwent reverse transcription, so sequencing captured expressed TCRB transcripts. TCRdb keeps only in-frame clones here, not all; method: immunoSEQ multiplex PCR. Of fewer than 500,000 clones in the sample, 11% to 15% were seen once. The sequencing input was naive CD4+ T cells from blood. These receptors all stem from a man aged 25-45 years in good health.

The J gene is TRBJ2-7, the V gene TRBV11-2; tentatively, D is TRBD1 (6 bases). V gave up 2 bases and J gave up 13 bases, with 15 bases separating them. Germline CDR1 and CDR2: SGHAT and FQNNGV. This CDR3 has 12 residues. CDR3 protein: CASSLLRDKSYF. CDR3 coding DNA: TGTGCCAGCAGCTTATTAAGGGACAAGAGCTACTTC.

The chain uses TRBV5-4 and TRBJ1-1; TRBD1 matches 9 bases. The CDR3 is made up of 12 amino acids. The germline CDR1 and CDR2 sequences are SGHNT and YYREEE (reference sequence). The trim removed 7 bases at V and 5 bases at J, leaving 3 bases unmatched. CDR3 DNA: TGTGCCAGCCGGACAGGGGAAACTGAAGCTTTCTTT. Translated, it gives CASRTGETEAFF.

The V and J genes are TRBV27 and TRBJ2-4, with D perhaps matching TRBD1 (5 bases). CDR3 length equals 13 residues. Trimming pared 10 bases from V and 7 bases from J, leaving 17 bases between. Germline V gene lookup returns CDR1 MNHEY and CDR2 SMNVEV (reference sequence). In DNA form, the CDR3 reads TGTGCCACCTCCCTGGGCAGGGCGAACATTCAGTACTTC. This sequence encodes CATSLGRANIQYF.

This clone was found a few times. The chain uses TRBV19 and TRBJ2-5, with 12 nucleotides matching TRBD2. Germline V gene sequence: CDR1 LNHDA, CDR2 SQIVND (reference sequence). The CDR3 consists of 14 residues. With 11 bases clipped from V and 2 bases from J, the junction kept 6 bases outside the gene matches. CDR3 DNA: TGTGCCGCTGGACTAGCGGGGAGTCAAGAGACCCAGTACTTC. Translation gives CAAGLAGSQETQYF.

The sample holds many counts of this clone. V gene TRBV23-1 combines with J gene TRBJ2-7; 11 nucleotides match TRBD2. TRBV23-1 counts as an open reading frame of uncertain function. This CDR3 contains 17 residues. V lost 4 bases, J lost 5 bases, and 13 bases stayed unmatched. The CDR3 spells CASSLNSSGRLWDEQYV. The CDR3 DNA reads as TGCGCCAGCAGTCTGAATTCTAGCGGGAGGTTATGGGACGAGCAGTACGTC.

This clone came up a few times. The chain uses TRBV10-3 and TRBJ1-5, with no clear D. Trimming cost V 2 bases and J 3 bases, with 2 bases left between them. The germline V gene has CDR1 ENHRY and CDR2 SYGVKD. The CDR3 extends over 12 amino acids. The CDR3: CAISEVNQPQHF. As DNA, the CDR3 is TGTGCCATCAGTGAGGTCAATCAGCCCCAGCATTTT.

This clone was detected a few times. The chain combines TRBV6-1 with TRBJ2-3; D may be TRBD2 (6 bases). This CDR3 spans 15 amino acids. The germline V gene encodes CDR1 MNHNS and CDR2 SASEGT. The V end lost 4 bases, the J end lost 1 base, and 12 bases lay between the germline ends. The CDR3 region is CASSVEGRGTDTQYF. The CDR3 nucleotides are TGTGCCAGCAGTGTGGAGGGCCGGGGCACAGATACGCAGTATTTT.

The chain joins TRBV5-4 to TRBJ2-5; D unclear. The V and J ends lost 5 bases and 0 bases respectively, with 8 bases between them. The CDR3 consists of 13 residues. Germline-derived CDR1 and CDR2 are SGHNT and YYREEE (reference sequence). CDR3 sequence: CASSLSYQETQYF. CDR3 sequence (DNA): TGTGCCAGCAGTTTGTCGTACCAAGAGACCCAGTACTTC.

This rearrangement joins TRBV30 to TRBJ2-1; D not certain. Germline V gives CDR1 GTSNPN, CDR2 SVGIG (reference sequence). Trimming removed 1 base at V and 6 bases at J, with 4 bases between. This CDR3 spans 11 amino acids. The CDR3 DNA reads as TGTGCCTGGAGTGCGGTCAATGAGCAGTTCTTC. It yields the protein CAWSAVNEQFF.